These 20 T cell receptor beta chains were sequenced from one sample in a study of Graves' ophthalmopathy and Graves' hyperthyroidism. Amplification of the TCR beta CDR3 regions used RNA transcripts (as template). Scientists carried out first-round RT-PCR using HTBI primers and then a second-round multiplex PCR. TCRdb ran MiXCR on the multiplex PCR reads and lists one entry per CDR3 protein. Among some 1.1 million distinct CDR3 sequences listed, roughly 35% were seen once. Specimen: peripheral blood or thyroid tissue (not recorded which). All receptors derive from an adult man with Graves' hyperthyroidism.

This clonotype has ten or more counts. The chain carries TRBV5-1 and TRBJ2-5, with D possibly being TRBD2 (5 bases). Germline lookup yields CDR1 SGHRS and CDR2 YFSETQ. Trimming left V 2 bases short and J 0 bases short, with 8 bases between. This CDR3 is built from 14 residues. The CDR3 protein is CASSFAADQETQYF. In DNA, the CDR3 is TGCGCCAGCAGCTTTGCAGCGGACCAAGAGACCCAGTACTTC.

In the case of this clonotype: One junction end does not reproduce the germline sequence, and a read error may be involved. The chain joins TRBV10-3 to TRBJ1-5, with D unclear. The CDR3 is 14 residues long. Germline V gene data show CDR1 as ENHRY and CDR2 as SYGVKD. In DNA form, the CDR3 reads TGTGCCAGCAGTTACTCGGGTTTCAATCAGCCCCAGCATTTT. It translates to CASSYSGFNQPQHF.

The chain carries TRBV12-3 or TRBV12-4 and TRBJ2-5, with D uncertain. With 6 bases removed from V and 7 bases from J, the gap between germline ends came to 15 bases. This CDR3 spans 13 amino acids. The CDR3 region is CASSHRQAATQYF. The CDR3 DNA follows: TGTGCCAGCAGCCACCGGCAGGCGGCGACCCAGTACTTC.

Ten or more counts support this clonotype. J is TRBJ1-1 and V is TRBV10-3; D ambiguous. CDR3 length: 14 amino acids. Germline CDR1 reads ENHRY; CDR2 reads SYGVKD. V was trimmed by 6 bases and J by 3 bases, leaving 14 bases between them. The chain's CDR3 is CAIRAGFADTEAFF. The CDR3 DNA sequence: TGTGCCATCAGGGCTGGGTTTGCGGACACTGAAGCTTTCTTT.

This clonotype was observed at least ten times. This sequence joins TRBV24-1 and TRBJ2-5, with D possibly TRBD2 on 5 matching bases. Germline loops: CDR1 KGHDR, CDR2 SFDVKD. Trimming took off 4 bases at V and 4 bases at J, with 18 bases between the two ends. This CDR3 contains 16 residues. CDR3 nucleotide sequence: TGTGCCACCAGTGACAAGATGGGGATCCGGGGAGAGACCCAGTACTTC. Amino acid sequence: CATSDKMGIRGETQYF.

This clonotype appeared many times. The V call is TRBV7-9, the J call TRBJ1-1; D is perhaps TRBD1 (5 bases). This CDR3 has 14 amino acids. CDR1 is SEHNR and CDR2 is FQNEAQ in the germline V gene (reference sequence). The V end lost 5 bases, the J end lost 4 bases, and 14 bases lay between the germline ends. The CDR3: CASSPTGTGTEAFF. The CDR3 region has the DNA TGTGCCAGCAGCCCAACCGGCACAGGCACTGAAGCTTTCTTT.

In DNA, the CDR3 is TGCGCCAGCAGCTCTGGACAAGCTGGGGCCAACGTCCTGACTTTC. Translation gives CASSSGQAGANVLTF. V usage is TRBV5-1 and J usage is TRBJ2-6; D perhaps matches TRBD1 (5 bases). Per the germline V gene, CDR1 is SGHRS and CDR2 is YFSETQ. Deletions cut 3 bases from V and 2 bases from J, with 9 bases between. This CDR3 contains 15 residues.

This clonotype came up many times. The gene calls are TRBV15 and TRBJ2-2; TRBD2 matches at 16 bases. V lost 0 bases, J lost 7 bases, and 8 bases stayed unmatched. Germline lookup yields CDR1 LNHNV and CDR2 YYDKDF (reference sequence). The CDR3 loop spans 19 amino acids. The CDR3 is CATSRDPGLAGGRVGELFF. The CDR3 DNA is TGTGCCACCAGCAGAGATCCGGGACTAGCGGGGGGGCGTGTCGGGGAGCTGTTTTTT.

This clonotype was counted at least ten times. V usage is TRBV29-1 and J usage is TRBJ2-5; D unclear. The CDR3 sequence is 14 residues long. Germline V gives CDR1 SQVTM, CDR2 ANQGSEA. The V and J ends lost 7 bases and 7 bases respectively, with 22 bases between them. CDR3 coding DNA: TGCAGCGCAGGAAAGTATGGACGGCCCGGGACCCAGTACTTC. Protein sequence: CSAGKYGRPGTQYF.

The chain employs TRBV7-9 and TRBJ2-1; 9 nucleotides line up with TRBD1. The CDR3 spans 17 residues. Germline V CDR1 and CDR2: SEHNR, FQNEAQ (reference sequence). V shed 5 bases and J 7 bases; nucleotides not matched to a gene: 15. Written as DNA, the CDR3 is TGTGCCAGCAGCGATTGGGGACAGGGCACTTTCGGTAATGAGCAGTTCTTC. This sequence encodes CASSDWGQGTFGNEQFF.

The rearrangement joins TRBV10-3 to TRBJ2-5; D possibly matches TRBD1 or TRBD2 (6 bases each). The CDR3 length is 15 residues. Germline V gene lookup returns CDR1 ENHRY and CDR2 SYGVKD. V lost 8 bases, J lost 5 bases, and 21 bases lay in between. The CDR3, as DNA: TGTGCCATCGGGGACGGGGGCCCCTGGAAGGAGACCCAGTACTTC. Residues: CAIGDGGPWKETQYF.

This clonotype has only a few counts. The chain uses TRBV5-4 and TRBJ2-5; 8 nucleotides align to TRBD2. In germline, CDR1 is SGHNT, CDR2 YYREEE (reference sequence). V was pared by 3 bases and J by 5 bases, with 12 bases of the junction left unmatched. This CDR3 has 16 residues. The CDR3 here is CASSSPPGGGFETQYF. The CDR3 region has the DNA TGTGCCAGCAGCTCGCCGCCCGGGGGGGGATTTGAGACCCAGTACTTC.

The rearrangement links TRBV7-2 to TRBJ2-7; D gene ambiguous. Trimming stripped 1 base from V and 2 bases from J, with 12 bases between. The CDR3 runs 15 residues. CDR1 and CDR2 from the germline V gene are SGHTA and FQGNSA. The CDR3 nucleotides are TGTGCCAGCAGCTTAGTTCCTAAAATAACCTACGAGCAGTACTTC. As protein: CASSLVPKITYEQYF.

CDR3 DNA sequence: TGTGCCACCAGCAGAGATCAGGGGGCCTACGAGCATTTT. Amino acids: CATSRDQGAYEHF. The rearrangement uses TRBV15 and TRBJ1-5; TRBD1 agrees at 8 bases. This CDR3 spans 13 amino acids. CDR1 LNHNV and CDR2 YYDKDF come from the germline V gene (reference sequence). The V and J ends lost 0 bases and 14 bases, in that order; junction bases with no gene match: 6.

The rearrangement uses TRBV6-5 and TRBJ1-3, with unresolved D. Germline lookup yields CDR1 MNHEY and CDR2 SVGAGI. V lost 2 bases to trimming and J lost 0 bases, with 14 bases between them. The CDR3 loop spans 17 amino acids. CDR3 residues: CASSYGFLQASGNTIYF. In DNA, the CDR3 is TGTGCCAGCAGTTACGGTTTTCTGCAGGCCTCTGGAAACACCATATATTTT.

This chain uses TRBV5-1 with TRBJ2-5; a possible D gene is TRBD2 (6 bases). The CDR3 length is 15 residues. V lost 0 bases and J lost 4, with 13 bases in between. Germline CDR1 SGHRS, CDR2 YFSETQ. The DNA for the CDR3 is TGCGCCAGCAGCTTGGCGACTCCCGGGAGAGAGACCCAGTACTTC. Amino acid sequence: CASSLATPGRETQYF.

The chain links TRBV30 to TRBJ2-6; 7 bases agree with TRBD1. This CDR3 is 14 amino acids long. The V gene's germline CDR1 is GTSNPN and CDR2 SVGIG (reference sequence). V shed 5 bases, J shed 2 bases, and the junction held 3 bases outside the gene matches. This CDR3 is CAWQGVAGANVLTF. For the CDR3, the DNA is TGTGCCTGGCAGGGGGTAGCTGGGGCCAACGTCCTGACTTTC.

The chain couples TRBV5-4 to TRBJ1-1; D is ambiguous. Germline lookup yields CDR1 SGHNT and CDR2 YYREEE (reference sequence). V lost 4 bases and J lost 6, with 19 bases in between. This CDR3 spans 15 amino acids. The CDR3 DNA reads TGTGCCAGCAGCCCCGGAGGTGCGGTGTCGGCTGAAGCTTTCTTT. Translation gives CASSPGGAVSAEAFF.

For this clonotype: The junction differs from germline at one of its ends, possibly a read error. This rearrangement joins TRBV9 to TRBJ1-2; D perhaps matches TRBD1 (5 bases). Germline V gene sequence: CDR1 SGDLS, CDR2 YYNGEE. The CDR3 consists of 16 residues. CDR3 in DNA: TGTGCCAGCACCGTAAACGTAGGAGCGGGGGTTGATGGCTACACCTTC. The encoded protein is CASTVNVGAGVDGYTF.

The chain joins TRBV4-2 to TRBJ2-5; TRBD1 matches at 9 bases. V lost 1 base, J lost 2 bases, and 5 bases stayed unmatched. The CDR3 is made up of 16 amino acids. Germline CDR1 reads LGHNA; CDR2 reads YNFKEQ. The CDR3 DNA is TGTGCCAGCAGCCAAGGTCCCGGACAGGGGCAAGAGACCCAGTACTTC. Translation gives CASSQGPGQGQETQYF.